A single TCR beta chain is shown here with its context. TCR beta CDR3 region amplification was performed from RNA transcripts. The HTBI primer set served for first-round RT-PCR of the TCR CDR3. TCRdb called the multiplex PCR reads again in MiXCR, with one record for every CDR3 protein. In the table there are about 480,000 distinct CDR3 sequences, around a quarter of which are singletons. The sample originates from a study of T cells in Graves' hyperthyroidism and ophthalmopathy. With 5 bases removed from V and 5 bases from J, the gap between germline ends came to 7 bases. The CDR3 consists of 11 residues. Germline CDR1 and CDR2: SGHAT and FQNNGV. Patients showing uncontrolled infection, other autoimmune disease, pregnancy or lactation were ineligible.

The sequencing sample was made of blood. The receptor's source is a woman in her thirties with Graves' ophthalmopathy. The V call is TRBV11-2, the J call TRBJ2-7; possibly TRBD2 for D (5 bases). DNA for the CDR3: TGTGCCAGCAGCGACTACGACGAGCAGTACTTC. Protein product: CASSDYDEQYF.